The clone carrying this TCR beta chain ranks as medium-sized. The antigen remains unidentified. The V gene's germline CDR1 is LNHDA and CDR2 SQIVND (reference sequence). This CDR3 is 16 amino acids long. The ends lost 7 bases at V and 1 base at J; junction bases unmatched: 9. The data originate from a study of OX40 agonist ivuxolimab in advanced cancers. Measured with immunoSEQ multiplex PCR; TCRdb has only the in-frame clones, and not every one. The data show 50,000 to 65,000 clones, around 89% seen once. Study findings and constraints: Mean expanded clone counts were higher in CD8+ than CD4+ T cells.

The chain combines TRBV19 with TRBJ2-4, with TRBD2 matching over 8 bases. The sequence derives from an adult with an advanced solid tumor such as melanoma, head and neck, liver or kidney cancer. Sequenced here: CD4+ or CD8+ T cells sorted from blood, sampled in a trial of the OX40 agonist ivuxolimab. In DNA, the CDR3 is TGTGCCAGTACCGACCCGGGAGGGGAGGCCAAAAACATTCAGTACTTC. Its translation is CASTDPGGEAKNIQYF.